The 25 T cell receptor beta chains listed next were all sequenced from one sample in a study of cytomegalovirus exposure and HLA in healthy donors. The PCR made use of 60 Vbeta and 13 Jbeta primers. TCRdb's table, derived via immunoSEQ multiplex PCR, lists solely in-frame clones and lacks some. The sample has some 120,000 clones; about 73% are singletons. The specimen was PBMCs. These receptor sequences come from a woman between 35 and 50 years old in good health and CMV-seronegative.

The chain employs TRBV7-9 and TRBJ2-3; 11 nucleotides align to TRBD2. Germline assignment: CDR1 SEHNR and CDR2 FQNEAQ (reference sequence). The CDR3 is made up of 16 amino acids. The trim removed 5 bases at V and 4 bases at J, leaving 8 bases unmatched. In nucleotides, the CDR3 is TGTGCCAGCAGCCCGATGGCACTAGCGGGAGCAGATACGCAGTATTTT. Translated: CASSPMALAGADTQYF.

The genes are TRBV10-2 and TRBJ2-1, with D maybe TRBD1 (6 bases). Deletions cut 5 bases from V and 0 bases from J, with 17 bases between. The CDR3 contains 17 residues. Germline V lookup: CDR1 WSHSY, CDR2 SAAADI. CDR3 in amino acids: CASSRQGSISSYNEQFF. The CDR3 bases are TGCGCCAGCAGTCGGCAGGGGAGTATAAGCTCCTACAATGAGCAGTTCTTC.

This chain links TRBV11-2 with TRBJ2-5; no clear D gene. The DNA end favors TRBJ2-7, so the J call may be wrong. The CDR3 covers 15 residues. Per the germline V gene, CDR1 is SGHAT and CDR2 is FQNNGV. Here the CDR3 DNA reads TGTGCCAGCAGCTTAGAGTCAGGTCCGTTCGCCGAGCAGTACTTC. Protein: CASSLESGPFAEQYF.

This chain connects TRBV28 to TRBJ2-5, with D maybe TRBD2 (5 bases). The CDR3 runs 13 residues. Trimming removed 3 bases at V and 5 bases at J, with 10 bases between. Germline CDR1 MDHEN, CDR2 SYDVKM. The CDR3 here is CASSFSGGETQYF. The CDR3 DNA is TGTGCCAGCAGTTTTTCGGGCGGGGAGACCCAGTACTTC.

The chain has TRBV10-1 and TRBJ2-1, with a tentative D call TRBD2 (6 bases). Germline-derived CDR1 and CDR2 are WNHNN and SYGVQD (reference sequence). V was cut by 4 bases and J by 0 bases, with 10 bases left in between. The CDR3 totals 15 residues. The CDR3 spells CASSVAGSSYNEQFF. Written as DNA, the CDR3 is TGCGCCAGCAGTGTCGCGGGAAGCTCCTACAATGAGCAGTTCTTC.

This chain joins TRBV9 and TRBJ1-2; D unresolved. The CDR3 contains 15 residues. Germline V gene lookup returns CDR1 SGDLS and CDR2 YYNGEE. V was shortened by 1 base and J by 5 bases, with 15 bases between the two germline ends. CDR3 in DNA: TGTGCCAGCAGCGTAACCGACCGGGGAGGGTATGGCTACACCTTC. It is translated as CASSVTDRGGYGYTF.

V usage is TRBV4-1 and J usage is TRBJ2-1; 13 nucleotides line up with TRBD2. Per germline, CDR1 MGHRA and CDR2 YSYEKL. J lost 12 bases, V lost 1 base, and 6 bases had no gene match. This CDR3 comprises 15 residues. The CDR3, as DNA: TGCGCCAGCAGCCAAGGGACTAGCGGGAGTCGCGGGCAGTTCTTC. Its translation: CASSQGTSGSRGQFF.

This clone has only a few counts. J is TRBJ2-7 and V is TRBV7-2, with D possibly being TRBD2 (6 bases). Deletions cut 3 bases from V and 4 bases from J, with 13 bases between. The CDR3 sequence is 14 residues long. Germline CDR1 and CDR2: SGHTA and FQGNSA. The CDR3 spells CASSLSHGGYEQYF. CDR3 coding DNA: TGTGCCAGCAGCTTGTCCCACGGGGGATACGAGCAGTACTTC.

The chain uses TRBV7-9 and TRBJ1-5; D is perhaps TRBD1 (6 bases). The V gene's germline CDR1 is SEHNR and CDR2 FQNEAQ (reference sequence). V was clipped by 5 bases and J by 2 bases, with 16 bases between them. This CDR3 spans 16 amino acids. Here the CDR3 reads CASSDLQGSGNQPQHF. The CDR3 DNA reads as TGTGCCAGCAGCGATCTACAGGGTTCGGGCAATCAGCCCCAGCATTTT. Variable domain in full (rest from reference TRBV7-9 and TRBJ1-5): DTGVSQNPRHKITKRGQNVTFRCDPISEHNRLYWYRQTLGQGPEFLTYFQNEAQLEKSRLLSDRFSAERPKGSFSTLEIQRTEQGDSAMYLCASSDLQGSGNQPQHFGDGTRLSIL.

V is TRBV4-1 and J is TRBJ2-2; tentatively, D is TRBD2 (6 bases). Germline-derived CDR1 and CDR2 are MGHRA and YSYEKL. V lost 1 base, J lost 7 bases, and 19 bases lay in between. The CDR3 spans 17 residues. As DNA, the CDR3 is TGCGCCAGCAGCCAAGGAGCCCCTAGGATGGAGGGCGGGGAGCTGTTTTTT. This codes for CASSQGAPRMEGGELFF.

The chain is built from TRBV5-1 and TRBJ1-1, with D uncertain. This CDR3 comprises 14 residues. Germline V CDR1 and CDR2: SGHRS, YFSETQ. Trimming removed 0 bases from V and 3 bases from J, with 9 bases in between. The CDR3 DNA reads as TGCGCCAGCAGCTTGGTAGGCGGGGACACTGAAGCTTTCTTT. It yields the protein CASSLVGGDTEAFF. Looking up the rest from reference TRBV5-1 and TRBJ1-1 gives the full variable domain: KAGVTQTPRYLIKTRGQQVTLSCSPISGHRSVSWYQQTPGQGLQFLFEYFSETQRNKGNFPGRFSGRQFSNSRSEMNVSTLELGDSALYLCASSLVGGDTEAFFGQGTRLTVV.

This clone was picked up one time. J is TRBJ1-1 and V is TRBV11-2; possibly TRBD1 for D (6 bases). The CDR3 loop spans 13 amino acids. Trimming took off 1 base at V and 5 bases at J, with 8 bases between the two ends. CDR1 and CDR2 from the germline V gene are SGHAT and FQNNGV. The CDR3 spells CASSLVRGTEAFF. Here the CDR3 DNA reads TGTGCCAGCAGCTTAGTAAGGGGGACTGAAGCTTTCTTT.

This chain connects TRBV19 to TRBJ1-5; TRBD1 matches 10 bases. V dropped 7 bases and J dropped 4; count of bases not matched to a gene: 7. Germline assignment: CDR1 LNHDA and CDR2 SQIVND (reference sequence). The CDR3 has 15 residues. Written as DNA, the CDR3 is TGTGCCAGTACCATATGGACAGGGGGGAATCAGCCCCAGCATTTT. Protein sequence: CASTIWTGGNQPQHF.

V is TRBV4-1 and J is TRBJ1-2; no clear D. Germline V lookup: CDR1 MGHRA, CDR2 YSYEKL. The CDR3 extends over 14 amino acids. V lost 0 bases, J lost 4 bases, and 9 bases lay in between. CDR3 sequence: CASSQDRLVYGYTF. The CDR3 nucleotides read TGCGCCAGCAGCCAAGATCGGTTGGTCTATGGCTACACCTTC.

The chain couples TRBV27 to TRBJ2-3; the match to TRBD2 covers 13 bases. Germline CDR1 MNHEY, CDR2 SMNVEV (reference sequence). V gave up 5 bases and J gave up 2 bases; unmatched junction bases: 10. The length of the CDR3 is 18 residues. The CDR3 reads CASSDFPGLAGVTDTQYF. The CDR3 bases are TGTGCCAGCAGTGACTTTCCCGGACTAGCGGGGGTCACAGATACGCAGTATTTT.

V is TRBV7-9 and J is TRBJ1-3; the match to TRBD1 covers 7 bases. The CDR3 spans 16 residues. The germline gives CDR1 SEHNR, CDR2 FQNEAQ (reference sequence). Trimming at V came to 5 bases and at J to 0 bases, leaving 7 bases not matched to a gene. The CDR3 region is CASSPGQPRSGNTIYF. The CDR3 coding sequence is TGTGCCAGCAGCCCGGGACAGCCCCGCTCTGGAAACACCATATATTTT.

This chain uses TRBV6-5 with TRBJ1-5; 7 bases map to TRBD1. Losses at the gene ends were 5 bases for V and 0 bases for J; bases not matched to a gene: 4. The germline V gene encodes CDR1 MNHEY and CDR2 SVGAGI. The CDR3 consists of 15 residues. CDR3 amino acids: CASSRDSYSNQPQHF. The CDR3 nucleotides read TGTGCCAGCAGTCGGGACAGTTATAGCAATCAGCCCCAGCATTTT.

J is TRBJ1-1 and V is TRBV6-5, with 7 bases aligning to TRBD1. J gave up 3 bases and V 6 bases, and 7 bases lay outside the gene matches. Germline CDR1 is MNHEY and CDR2 is SVGAGI. The CDR3 runs to 14 residues. In DNA, the CDR3 is TGTGCCAGCAGCCCTGGACAGGCTGACACTGAAGCTTTCTTT. It specifies CASSPGQADTEAFF.

The chain couples TRBV29-1 to TRBJ2-3, with unresolved D. V shed 0 bases and J shed 2 bases, with 15 bases lying between them. Germline V CDR1 and CDR2: SQVTM, ANQGSEA. CDR3 length: 16 residues. CDR3 sequence (DNA): TGCAGCGTTGAAGATATCCACCTTTGGCCCACAGATACGCAGTATTTT. Protein: CSVEDIHLWPTDTQYF.

V gene TRBV27 combines with J gene TRBJ2-1; possible D gene TRBD2, 5 bases. With 2 bases removed from V and 2 bases from J, the gap between germline ends came to 10 bases. CDR3 length: 15 residues. Germline lookup yields CDR1 MNHEY and CDR2 SMNVEV (reference sequence). The CDR3 protein is CASSLELGTYNEQFF. The CDR3 DNA follows: TGTGCCAGCAGTTTAGAACTAGGAACCTACAATGAGCAGTTCTTC.

The gene calls are TRBV7-2 and TRBJ2-3; 9 positions agree with TRBD2. The trim removed 8 bases at V and 1 base at J, leaving 1 base unmatched. This CDR3 is built from 13 residues. Looked up from germline, CDR1 is SGHTA and CDR2 is FQGNSA. In DNA form, the CDR3 reads TGTGCCAGCGCGGGGGGGGGCACAGATACGCAGTATTTT. It yields the protein CASAGGGTDTQYF.

The gene calls are TRBV7-9 and TRBJ2-1; D gene uncertain. Germline V gives CDR1 SEHNR, CDR2 FQNEAQ (reference sequence). This CDR3 is 14 amino acids long. The V end was cut by 0 bases, the J end by 3 bases, with 6 bases between. CDR3 sequence (DNA): TGTGCCAGCAGCTTAGCAGGAGTCTACAATGAGCAGTTCTTC. Translation gives CASSLAGVYNEQFF.

V usage is TRBV7-2 and J usage is TRBJ1-4; tentative D call: TRBD1 (6 bases). Trimming cost V 4 bases and J 3 bases, with 9 bases left between them. Germline CDR1 reads SGHTA; CDR2 reads FQGNSA. This CDR3 has 14 residues. The DNA of the CDR3 is TGTGCCAGCAGCTCCGGGACATCTAATGAAAAACTGTTTTTT. This codes for CASSSGTSNEKLFF. Drawing the rest from reference TRBV7-2 and TRBJ1-4, the complete variable domain is GAGVSQSPSNKVTEKGKDVELRCDPISGHTALYWYRQSLGQGLEFLIYFQGNSAPDKSGLPSDRFSAERTGGSVSTLTIQRTQQEDSAVYLCASSSGTSNEKLFFGSGTQLSVL.

This clone is a singleton in its sample. V is TRBV5-1 and J is TRBJ1-2, with TRBD1 as a possible D gene (6 bases). Trimming took off 0 bases at V and 0 bases at J, with 6 bases between the two ends. Germline V gives CDR1 SGHRS, CDR2 YFSETQ. The CDR3 totals 14 residues. The CDR3 DNA reads as TGCGCCAGCAGCTTGGGGACAGCTAACTATGGCTACACCTTC. This gives the protein CASSLGTANYGYTF.

The chain is built from TRBV4-1 and TRBJ2-1, with D unclear. This CDR3 contains 15 residues. Germline assignment: CDR1 MGHRA and CDR2 YSYEKL. V lost 3 bases and J 6 bases, leaving 15 bases between the germline ends. Written as DNA, the CDR3 is TGCGCCAGCAGCCAGGTAGTATGGGCCAGCAATGAGCAGTTCTTC. Its translation: CASSQVVWASNEQFF.